This T cell receptor (beta chain) is from a study of blood T cell repertoires in COVID-19. The V end lost 0 bases, the J end lost 7 bases, and 17 bases lay between the germline ends. CDR3 length: 15 amino acids. Germline assignment: CDR1 SGHDT and CDR2 YYEEEE. Donors in Cohort 3 counted as recovered after two negative PCRs, clearance, or symptom resolution. Some clones are missing from TCRdb's copy, which holds only in-frame ones; the method was immunoSEQ multiplex PCR. This repertoire shows more than 110,000 clones, roughly 85% found once; its top ten account for about 4.1%. This clone was seen only once.

This chain joins TRBV5-6 and TRBJ2-7; tentative D call: TRBD1 (5 bases). This TCR came from a man aged 45-65 years who had recovered from COVID-19. What was sequenced was PBMCs or T cells enriched from blood (not recorded which). The CDR3 loop is CASSLVLLGPREQYV. The CDR3 nucleotides read TGTGCCAGCAGCTTGGTTCTCTTGGGGCCTCGGGAGCAGTACGTC.